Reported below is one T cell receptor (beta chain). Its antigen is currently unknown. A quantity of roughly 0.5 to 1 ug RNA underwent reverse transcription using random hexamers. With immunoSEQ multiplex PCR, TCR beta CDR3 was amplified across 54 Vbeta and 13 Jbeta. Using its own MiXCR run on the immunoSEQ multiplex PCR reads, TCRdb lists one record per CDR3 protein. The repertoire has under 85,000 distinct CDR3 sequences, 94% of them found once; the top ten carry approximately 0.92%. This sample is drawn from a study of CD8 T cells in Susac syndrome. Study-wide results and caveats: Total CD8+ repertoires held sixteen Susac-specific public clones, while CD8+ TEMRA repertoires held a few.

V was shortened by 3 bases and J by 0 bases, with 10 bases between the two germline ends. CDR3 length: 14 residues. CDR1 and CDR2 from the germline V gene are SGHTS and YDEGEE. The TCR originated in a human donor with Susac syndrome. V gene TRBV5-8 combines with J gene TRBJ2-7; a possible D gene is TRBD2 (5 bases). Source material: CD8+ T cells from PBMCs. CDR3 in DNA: TGTGCCAGCAGCTCCGGGGTATACTCCTACGAGCAGTACTTC. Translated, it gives CASSSGVYSYEQYF. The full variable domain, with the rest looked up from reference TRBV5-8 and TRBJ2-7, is EAGVTQSPTHLIKTRGQQATLRCSPISGHTSVYWYQQALGLGLQFLLWYDEGEERNRGNFPPRFSGRQFPNYSSELNVNALELEDSALYLCASSSGVYSYEQYFGPGTRLTVT.